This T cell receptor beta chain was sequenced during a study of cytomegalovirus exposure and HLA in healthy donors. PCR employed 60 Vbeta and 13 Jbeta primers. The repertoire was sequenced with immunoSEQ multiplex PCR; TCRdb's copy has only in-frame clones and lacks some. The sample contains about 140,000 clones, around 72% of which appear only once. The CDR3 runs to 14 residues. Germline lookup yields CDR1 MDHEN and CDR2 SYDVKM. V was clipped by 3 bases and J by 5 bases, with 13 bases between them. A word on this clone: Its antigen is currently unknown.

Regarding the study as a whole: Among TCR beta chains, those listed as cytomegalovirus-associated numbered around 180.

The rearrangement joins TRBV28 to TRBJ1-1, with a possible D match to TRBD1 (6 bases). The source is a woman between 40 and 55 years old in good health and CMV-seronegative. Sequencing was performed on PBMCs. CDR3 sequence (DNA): TGTGCCAGCAGTTTGGGCGGGGGCAGGACTGAAGCTTTCTTT. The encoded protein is CASSLGGGRTEAFF. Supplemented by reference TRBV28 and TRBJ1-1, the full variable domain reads DVKVTQSSRYLVKRTGEKVFLECVQDMDHENMFWYRQDPGLGLRLIYFSYDVKMKEKGDIPEGYSVSREKKERFSLILESASTNQTSMYLCASSLGGGRTEAFFGQGTRLTVV.